A single T cell receptor (beta chain) is shown here with its context. Its antigen is currently unknown. The sample comes from a study of cytomegalovirus exposure and HLA in healthy donors. Amplification used 60 Vbeta primers and 13 Jbeta primers. The data were produced by immunoSEQ multiplex PCR, yet TCRdb's version contains in-frame clones alone and is incomplete. The sample records more than 95,000 clones, nearly 80% being singletons. Healthy individuals who donated bone marrow served as the donors. Study findings and constraints: Only CMV serostatus was available as immune exposure information. Indistinguishability led to the exclusion of some V segments, TRBV6-2 and TRBV6-3 included.

The germline V gene encodes CDR1 SGHTA and CDR2 FQGNSA. The length of the CDR3 is 17 residues. This chain links TRBV7-2 with TRBJ2-5; no definite D call. With the DNA end fitting TRBJ2-7 better, the J assignment may be wrong. This TCR came from a man aged 60 to 69 in good health and CMV-seropositive. Sequenced material: PBMCs. In DNA, the CDR3 is TGTGCCAGCAGCTCCCCTGCATCGCGTCGGGTGTCCTACGAGCAGTACTTC. It codes for CASSSPASRRVSYEQYF.